The clone carrying this T cell receptor (beta chain) was seen only a few times. The data stem from a study of blood T cell repertoires in COVID-19. Study-level information: There were acute and convalescent COVID-19 samples, and they came from the United States, Italy and Spain.

In the original analysis: Reference gene primer amplification gave estimated nucleated cell counts. Profiling relied on immunoSEQ multiplex PCR, and the TCRdb table lists in-frame clones only, not all of them. V and J calls and clone size come straight from that table; D and trimming were deduced from the DNA. Of approximately 97,000 clones listed, about 87% were seen once; the top ten hold approximately 2.9%. Germline V gives CDR1 SEHNR, CDR2 FQNEAQ (reference sequence). V shed 5 bases, J shed 2 bases, and the junction held 7 bases outside the gene matches. The length of the CDR3 is 16 residues. The sample taken for sequencing was peripheral blood. The rearrangement joins TRBV7-9 to TRBJ2-2; 8 bases align to TRBD1. The sequence was obtained from a man aged 50 to 59 with active or convalescent COVID-19. Here the CDR3 reads CASSPLRGRNTGELFF. For the CDR3, the DNA is TGTGCCAGCAGCCCCCTCAGGGGGCGTAACACCGGGGAGCTGTTTTTT.